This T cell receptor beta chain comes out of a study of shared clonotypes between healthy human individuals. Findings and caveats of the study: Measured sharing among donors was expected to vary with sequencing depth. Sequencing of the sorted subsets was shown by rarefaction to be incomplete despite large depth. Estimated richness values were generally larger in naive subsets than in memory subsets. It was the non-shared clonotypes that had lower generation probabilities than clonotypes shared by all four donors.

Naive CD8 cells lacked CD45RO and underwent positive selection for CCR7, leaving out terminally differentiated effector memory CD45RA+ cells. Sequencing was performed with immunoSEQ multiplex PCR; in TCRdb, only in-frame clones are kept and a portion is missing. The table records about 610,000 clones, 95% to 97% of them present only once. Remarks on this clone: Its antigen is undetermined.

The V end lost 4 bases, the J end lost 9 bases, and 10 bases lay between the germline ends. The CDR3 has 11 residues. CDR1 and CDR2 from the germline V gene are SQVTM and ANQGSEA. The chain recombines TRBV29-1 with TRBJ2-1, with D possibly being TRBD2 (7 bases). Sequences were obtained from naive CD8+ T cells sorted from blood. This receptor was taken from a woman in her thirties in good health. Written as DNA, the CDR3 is TGCAGCGTTGCGGGGGGCAGTGAGCAGTTCTTC. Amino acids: CSVAGGSEQFF.